The subject of this entry is one TCR beta chain. Its antigen is as yet unknown. These data are taken from a study of OX40 agonist ivuxolimab in advanced cancers. Study overall: The study treated patients with ivuxolimab, an agonistic anti-OX40 (CD134) antibody.

The CDR3 is 18 residues long. Trimming at V came to 4 bases and at J to 1 base, leaving 13 bases not matched to a gene. The germline CDR1 and CDR2 sequences are SEHNR and FQNEAQ (reference sequence). TCRdb's copy holds only in-frame clones and misses some; the assay was immunoSEQ multiplex PCR. The sample carries 5,000 to 6,500 clones, 70% recorded once. Study-wide results and limits: Low normalized T-cell clonal expansion also characterized some of the nonresponders.

The rearrangement uses TRBV7-9 and TRBJ2-1, with 7 positions matching TRBD2. Here the sequenced sample was CD4+ or CD8+ T cells sorted from blood, taken in a trial of the OX40 agonist ivuxolimab. The clonotype originates from an adult with an advanced solid tumor such as melanoma, head and neck, liver or kidney cancer. The chain's CDR3 is CASSSAAGLAESYNEQFF. Written as DNA, the CDR3 is TGTGCCAGCAGCTCAGCCGCCGGCCTAGCGGAGTCCTACAATGAGCAGTTCTTC.